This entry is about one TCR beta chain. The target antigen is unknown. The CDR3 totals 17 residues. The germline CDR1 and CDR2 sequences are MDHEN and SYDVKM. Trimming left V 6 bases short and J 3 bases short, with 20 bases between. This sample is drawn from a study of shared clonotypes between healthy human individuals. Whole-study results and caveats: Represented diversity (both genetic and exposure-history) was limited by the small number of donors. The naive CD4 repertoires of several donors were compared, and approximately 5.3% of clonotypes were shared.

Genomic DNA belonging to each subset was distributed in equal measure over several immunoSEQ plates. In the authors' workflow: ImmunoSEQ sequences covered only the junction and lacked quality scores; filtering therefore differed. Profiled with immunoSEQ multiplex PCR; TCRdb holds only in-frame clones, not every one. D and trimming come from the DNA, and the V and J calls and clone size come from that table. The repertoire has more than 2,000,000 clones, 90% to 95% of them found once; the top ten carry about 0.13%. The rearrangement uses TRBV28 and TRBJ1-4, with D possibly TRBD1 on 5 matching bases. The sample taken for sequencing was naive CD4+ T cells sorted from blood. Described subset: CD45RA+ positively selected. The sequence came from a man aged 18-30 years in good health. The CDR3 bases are TGTGCCAGCAGCCCGTACGGCAGGGATTTGCCTAATGAAAAACTGTTTTTT. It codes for CASSPYGRDLPNEKLFF.